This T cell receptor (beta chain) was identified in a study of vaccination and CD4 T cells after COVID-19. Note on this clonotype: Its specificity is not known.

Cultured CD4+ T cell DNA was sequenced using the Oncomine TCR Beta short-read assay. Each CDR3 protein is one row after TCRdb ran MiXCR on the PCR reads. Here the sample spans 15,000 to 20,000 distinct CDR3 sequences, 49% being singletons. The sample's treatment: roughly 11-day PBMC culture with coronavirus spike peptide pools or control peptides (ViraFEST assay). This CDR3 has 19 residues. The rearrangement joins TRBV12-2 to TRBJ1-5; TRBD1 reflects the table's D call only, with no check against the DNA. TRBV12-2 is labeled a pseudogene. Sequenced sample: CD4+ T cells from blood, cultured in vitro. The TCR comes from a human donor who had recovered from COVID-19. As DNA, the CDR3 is TGTGCAAGTCGCTACCCTTCCGGGACAGGGGGCATTGGCAATCAGCCCCAGCATTTT. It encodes CASRYPSGTGGIGNQPQHF.